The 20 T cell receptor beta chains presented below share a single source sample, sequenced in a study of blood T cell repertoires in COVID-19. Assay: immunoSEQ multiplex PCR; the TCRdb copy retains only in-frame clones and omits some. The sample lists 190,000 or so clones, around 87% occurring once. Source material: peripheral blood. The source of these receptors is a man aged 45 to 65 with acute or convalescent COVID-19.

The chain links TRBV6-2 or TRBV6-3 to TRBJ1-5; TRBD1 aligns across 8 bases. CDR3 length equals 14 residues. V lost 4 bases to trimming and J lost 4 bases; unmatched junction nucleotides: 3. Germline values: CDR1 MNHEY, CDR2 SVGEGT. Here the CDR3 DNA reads TGTGCCAGCAGTTTAACAGGGGGGAATCAGCCCCAGCATTTT. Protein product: CASSLTGGNQPQHF.

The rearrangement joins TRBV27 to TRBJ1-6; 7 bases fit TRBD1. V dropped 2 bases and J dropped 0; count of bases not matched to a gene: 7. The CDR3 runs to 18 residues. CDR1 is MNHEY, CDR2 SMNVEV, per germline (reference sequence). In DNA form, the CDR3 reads TGTGCCAGCAGTTTAAATTCAGGGGGGAACTCCTATAATTCACCCCTCCACTTT. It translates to CASSLNSGGNSYNSPLHF.

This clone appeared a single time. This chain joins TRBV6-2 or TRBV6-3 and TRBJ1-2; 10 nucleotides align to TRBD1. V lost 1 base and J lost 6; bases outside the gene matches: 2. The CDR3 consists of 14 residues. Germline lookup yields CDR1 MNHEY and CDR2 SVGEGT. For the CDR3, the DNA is TGTGCCAGCAGTTACTTGGGACAGGGGCATGGCTACACCTTC. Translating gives CASSYLGQGHGYTF.

The CDR3 sequence: CAWSDGQGSQPQHF. The CDR3 region has the DNA TGTGCCTGGAGTGACGGGCAGGGGTCACAGCCCCAGCATTTT. This chain links TRBV30 with TRBJ1-5, with TRBD1 as a possible D gene (6 bases). The CDR3 sequence is 14 residues long. Looked up from germline, CDR1 is GTSNPN and CDR2 is SVGIG (reference sequence). V was trimmed by 1 base and J by 7 bases, leaving 14 bases between them.

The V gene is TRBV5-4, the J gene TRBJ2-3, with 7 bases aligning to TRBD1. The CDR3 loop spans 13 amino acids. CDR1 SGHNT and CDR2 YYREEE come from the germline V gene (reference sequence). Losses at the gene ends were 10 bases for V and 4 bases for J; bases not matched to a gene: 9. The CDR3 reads CADGRDSPDTQYF. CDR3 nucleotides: TGTGCCGACGGACGGGACAGCCCAGATACGCAGTATTTT.

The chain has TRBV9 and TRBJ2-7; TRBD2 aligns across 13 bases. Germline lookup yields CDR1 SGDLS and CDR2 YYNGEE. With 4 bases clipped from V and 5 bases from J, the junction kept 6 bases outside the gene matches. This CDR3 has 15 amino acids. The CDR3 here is CASSRGLAGAHEQYF. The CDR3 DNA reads TGTGCCAGCAGCCGAGGACTAGCGGGAGCCCACGAGCAGTACTTC.

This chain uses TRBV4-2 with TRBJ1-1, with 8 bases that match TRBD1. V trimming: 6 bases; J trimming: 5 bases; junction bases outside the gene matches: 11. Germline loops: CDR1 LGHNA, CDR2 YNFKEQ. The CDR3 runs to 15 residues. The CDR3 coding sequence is TGTGCCAGCAGTCCGGACAAAACAGGGGGGACTGAAGCTTTCTTT. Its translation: CASSPDKTGGTEAFF.

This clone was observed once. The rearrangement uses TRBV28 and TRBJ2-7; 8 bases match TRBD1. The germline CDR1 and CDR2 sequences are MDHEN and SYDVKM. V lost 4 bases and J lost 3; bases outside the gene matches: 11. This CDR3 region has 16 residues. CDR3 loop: CASSSRWTGPGYEQYV. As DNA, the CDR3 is TGTGCCAGCAGTTCGCGTTGGACAGGGCCCGGCTACGAGCAGTACGTC.

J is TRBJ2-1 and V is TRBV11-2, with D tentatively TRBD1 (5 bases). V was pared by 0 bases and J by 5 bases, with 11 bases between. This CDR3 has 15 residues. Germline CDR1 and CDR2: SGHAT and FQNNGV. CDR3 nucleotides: TGTGCCAGCAGCTTAGATTACAGGTTAGACAATGAGCAGTTCTTC. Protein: CASSLDYRLDNEQFF.

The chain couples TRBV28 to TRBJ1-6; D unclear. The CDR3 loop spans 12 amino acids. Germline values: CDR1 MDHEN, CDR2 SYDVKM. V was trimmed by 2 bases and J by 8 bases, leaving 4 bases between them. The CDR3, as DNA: TGTGCCAGCAGTTTAGAGGATTCACCCCTCCACTTT. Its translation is CASSLEDSPLHF.

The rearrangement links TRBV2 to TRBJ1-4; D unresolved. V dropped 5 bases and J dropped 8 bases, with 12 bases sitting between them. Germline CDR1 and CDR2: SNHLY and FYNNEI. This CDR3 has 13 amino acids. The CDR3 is CASSLRPGEKLFF. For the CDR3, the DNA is TGTGCCAGCAGTCTCAGACCGGGGGAAAAACTGTTTTTT.

The DNA of the CDR3 is TGTGCCAGCAGCCTTGGACAGGCAGGCTATGGCTACACCTTC. Residues: CASSLGQAGYGYTF. The chain combines TRBV5-4 with TRBJ1-2; 7 bases map to TRBD1. CDR3 length: 14 amino acids. Trimming took 4 bases from V and 4 from J; bases not matched to a gene: 7. Germline V lookup: CDR1 SGHNT, CDR2 YYREEE (reference sequence).

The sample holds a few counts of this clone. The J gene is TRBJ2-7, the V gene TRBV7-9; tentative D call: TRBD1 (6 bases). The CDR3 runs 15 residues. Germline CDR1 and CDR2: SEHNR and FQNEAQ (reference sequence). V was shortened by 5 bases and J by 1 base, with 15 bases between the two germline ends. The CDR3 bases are TGTGCCAGCAGCCGAACAGGGTTTGTTTCCTACGAGCAGTACTTC. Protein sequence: CASSRTGFVSYEQYF.

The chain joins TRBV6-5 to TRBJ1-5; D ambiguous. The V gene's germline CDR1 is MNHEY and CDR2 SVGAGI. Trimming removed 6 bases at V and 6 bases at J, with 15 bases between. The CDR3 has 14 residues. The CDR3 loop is CASSTGYSGQPQHF. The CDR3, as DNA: TGTGCCAGCAGCACGGGTTATTCGGGTCAGCCCCAGCATTTT.

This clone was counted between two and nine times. The CDR3 spells CASSTGFGNTIYF. The CDR3 DNA is TGTGCCAGCAGCACAGGGTTTGGAAACACCATATATTTT. V gene TRBV2 combines with J gene TRBJ1-3, with a possible D match to TRBD1 (6 bases). Trimming removed 6 bases at V and 3 bases at J, with 9 bases between. The CDR3 runs to 13 residues. Germline lookup yields CDR1 SNHLY and CDR2 FYNNEI.

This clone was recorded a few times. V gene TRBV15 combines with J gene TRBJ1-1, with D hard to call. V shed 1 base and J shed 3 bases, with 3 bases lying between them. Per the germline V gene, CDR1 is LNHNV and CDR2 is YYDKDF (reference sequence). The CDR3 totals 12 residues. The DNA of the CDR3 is TGTGCCACCAGCAGAGGGCACACTGAAGCTTTCTTT. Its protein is CATSRGHTEAFF.

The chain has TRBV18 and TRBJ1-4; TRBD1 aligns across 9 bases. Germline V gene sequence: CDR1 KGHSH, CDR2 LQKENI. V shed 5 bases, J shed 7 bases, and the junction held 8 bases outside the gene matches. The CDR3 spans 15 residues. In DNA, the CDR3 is TGTGCCAGCTCATACTCGACAGGGGGAGTTGAAAAACTGTTTTTT. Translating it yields CASSYSTGGVEKLFF.

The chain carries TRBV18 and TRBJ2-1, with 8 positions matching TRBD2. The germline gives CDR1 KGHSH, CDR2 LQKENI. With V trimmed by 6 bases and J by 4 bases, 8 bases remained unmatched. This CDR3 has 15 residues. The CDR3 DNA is TGTGCCAGCTCTACTTCGACTAGCGAATACAATGAGCAGTTCTTC. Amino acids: CASSTSTSEYNEQFF.

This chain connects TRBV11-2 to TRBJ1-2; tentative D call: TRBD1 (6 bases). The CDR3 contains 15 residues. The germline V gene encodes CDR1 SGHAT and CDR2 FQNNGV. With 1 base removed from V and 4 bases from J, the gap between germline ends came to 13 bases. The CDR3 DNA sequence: TGTGCCAGCAGCTTAGCTACAGGGTCTGGCTATGGCTACACCTTC. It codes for CASSLATGSGYGYTF.

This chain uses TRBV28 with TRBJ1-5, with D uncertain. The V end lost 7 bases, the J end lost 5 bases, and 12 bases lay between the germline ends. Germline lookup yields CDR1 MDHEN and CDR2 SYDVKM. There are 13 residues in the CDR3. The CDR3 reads CASTEVGYQPQHF. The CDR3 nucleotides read TGTGCCAGCACTGAGGTGGGTTATCAGCCCCAGCATTTT.